The rows below give T cell receptor beta chains drawn from one sample of a study of T-cell reconstitution after alpha-beta-depleted transplantation in children. Using its own MiXCR run on the PCR reads, TCRdb lists one record per CDR3 protein. The table includes roughly 490,000 distinct CDR3 sequences, roughly 10% detected once. The sample in question was PBMCs, mostly from graft donor cells, obtained 180 days after TCRalphabeta/CD19-depleted stem cell transplant. These receptor sequences come from a female patient younger than 10 who had a stem cell transplant for aplastic anemia, so the T cells may come from the graft donor. Each CDR3 is given with its conserved first and last residue. The order of the fields is D gene, V gene, clone size, J gene, CDR3 DNA, CDR3 protein. A D gene is named only where the DNA matches it firmly. Clone sizes are given selectively: once, few, many, or a class where the clone is expanded.

D gene: TRBD1
V gene: TRBV15
clone size: few
J gene: TRBJ1-2
CDR3 DNA: TGTGCCACCAGCAATCCCCAGGGGGCTAAGGGCTACACCTTC
CDR3 protein: CATSNPQGAKGYTF

D gene: TRBD1
V gene: TRBV4-3
clone size: few
J gene: TRBJ2-1
CDR3 DNA: TGCGCCAGCAGCCAAGATTCCGGGACAGGGGAAAACAATGAGCAGTTCTTC
CDR3 protein: CASSQDSGTGENNEQFF

D gene: TRBD2
V gene: TRBV5-1
clone size: few
J gene: TRBJ2-3
CDR3 DNA: TGCGCCAGCAGCTCTCGGACTAGCGGGAGCTCAGATACGCAGTATTTT
CDR3 protein: CASSSRTSGSSDTQYF

D gene: TRBD2
V gene: TRBV29-1
clone size: many
J gene: TRBJ2-1
CDR3 DNA: TGCAGCGTTGAAGTAGGGAGCGGGAGGGATTTGGTATTT
CDR3 protein: CSVEVGSGRDLVF

D gene: TRBD1
V gene: TRBV28
clone size: few
J gene: TRBJ2-5
CDR3 DNA: TGTGCCAGCAGTTCGTGGGCAGGGGGCGCCCCAAGGCAGGAGACCCAGTACTTC
CDR3 protein: CASSSWAGGAPRQETQYF

D gene: TRBD2
V gene: TRBV30
clone size: once
J gene: TRBJ2-2
CDR3 DNA: TGTGCCTGGGGTAGCGGGAGGGGGAACACCGGGGAGCTGTTTTTT
CDR3 protein: CAWGSGRGNTGELFF

D gene: .
V gene: TRBV6-5
clone size: .
J gene: TRBJ1-5
CDR3 DNA: TGTGCCAGCAGTTACTCGCATCGACAGAATCAGCCCCAGCATTTT
CDR3 protein: CASSYSHRQNQPQHF

D gene: TRBD1
V gene: TRBV7-2
clone size: few
J gene: TRBJ1-1
CDR3 DNA: TGTGCCAGCAGCTTAGGGATTACAGGGGGCAACACTGAAGCTTTCTTT
CDR3 protein: CASSLGITGGNTEAFF

D gene: TRBD2
V gene: TRBV19
clone size: few
J gene: TRBJ2-1
CDR3 DNA: TGTGCCAGTAGTATAGCGGGAGGCCTTTTTACCTACAATGAGCAGTTCTTC
CDR3 protein: CASSIAGGLFTYNEQFF

D gene: TRBD1
V gene: TRBV5-1
clone size: few
J gene: TRBJ2-1
CDR3 DNA: TGCGCCAGCAGCTTCCCCGGGACAGGGGGCACTCGCTCCTACAATGAGCAGTTCTTC
CDR3 protein: CASSFPGTGGTRSYNEQFF

D gene: TRBD2
V gene: TRBV6-5
clone size: .
J gene: TRBJ2-1
CDR3 DNA: TGTGCCAGCAGTTATCGTACTAGCGGGAAATACAATGAGCAGTTCTTC
CDR3 protein: CASSYRTSGKYNEQFF

D gene: .
V gene: TRBV10-3
clone size: few
J gene: TRBJ1-1
CDR3 DNA: TGTGCCATCAAGACAGAGCTGGGGAACACTGAAGCTTTCTTT
CDR3 protein: CAIKTELGNTEAFF

D gene: .
V gene: TRBV7-9
clone size: .
J gene: TRBJ2-1
CDR3 DNA: TGTGCCAGCAGCTTAGCGCTGGCGGGTTCCTACAATGAGCAGTTCTTC
CDR3 protein: CASSLALAGSYNEQFF

D gene: .
V gene: TRBV5-1
clone size: few
J gene: TRBJ2-7
CDR3 DNA: TGCGCCAGCAGCCCACGGGGCCATATAGGGGTAACCTACGAGCAGTACTTC
CDR3 protein: CASSPRGHIGVTYEQYF

D gene: TRBD2
V gene: TRBV7-2
clone size: .
J gene: TRBJ2-5
CDR3 DNA: TGTGCCGTTGTTGCGGGGGCCCAGTACTTC
CDR3 protein: CAVVAGAQYF

D gene: .
V gene: TRBV7-3
clone size: .
J gene: TRBJ2-1
CDR3 DNA: TGTGCCAGCAGCTTACTGAGTTTGGGGGGCTCGGTTAGGGCGCACAATGAGCAGTTCTTC
CDR3 protein: CASSLLSLGGSVRAHNEQFF